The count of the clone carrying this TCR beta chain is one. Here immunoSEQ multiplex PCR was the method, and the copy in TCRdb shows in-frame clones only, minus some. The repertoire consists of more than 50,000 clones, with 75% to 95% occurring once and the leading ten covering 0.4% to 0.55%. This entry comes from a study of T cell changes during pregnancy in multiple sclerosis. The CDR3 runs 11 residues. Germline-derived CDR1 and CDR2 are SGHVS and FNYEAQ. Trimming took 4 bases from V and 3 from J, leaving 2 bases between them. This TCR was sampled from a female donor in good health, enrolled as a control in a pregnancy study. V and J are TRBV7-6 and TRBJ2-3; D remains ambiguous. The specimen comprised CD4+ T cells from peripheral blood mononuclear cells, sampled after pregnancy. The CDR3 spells CASSSTDTQYF. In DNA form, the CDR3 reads TGTGCCAGCAGCTCAACAGATACGCAGTATTTT.